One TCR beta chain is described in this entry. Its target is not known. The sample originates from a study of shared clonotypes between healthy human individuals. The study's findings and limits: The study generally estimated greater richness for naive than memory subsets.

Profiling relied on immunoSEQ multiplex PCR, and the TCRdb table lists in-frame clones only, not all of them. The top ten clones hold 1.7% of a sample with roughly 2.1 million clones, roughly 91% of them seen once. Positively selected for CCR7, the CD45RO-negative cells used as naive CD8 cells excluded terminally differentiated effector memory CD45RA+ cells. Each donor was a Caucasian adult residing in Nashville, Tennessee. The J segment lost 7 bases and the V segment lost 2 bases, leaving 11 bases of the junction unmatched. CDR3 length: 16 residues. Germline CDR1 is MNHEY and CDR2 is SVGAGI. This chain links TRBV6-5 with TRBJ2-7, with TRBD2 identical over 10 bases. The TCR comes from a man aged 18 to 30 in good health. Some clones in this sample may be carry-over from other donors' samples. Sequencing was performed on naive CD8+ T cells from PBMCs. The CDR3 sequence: CASSYRTSGMDDEQYF. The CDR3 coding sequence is TGTGCCAGCAGTTACCGGACTAGCGGTATGGATGATGAGCAGTACTTC.